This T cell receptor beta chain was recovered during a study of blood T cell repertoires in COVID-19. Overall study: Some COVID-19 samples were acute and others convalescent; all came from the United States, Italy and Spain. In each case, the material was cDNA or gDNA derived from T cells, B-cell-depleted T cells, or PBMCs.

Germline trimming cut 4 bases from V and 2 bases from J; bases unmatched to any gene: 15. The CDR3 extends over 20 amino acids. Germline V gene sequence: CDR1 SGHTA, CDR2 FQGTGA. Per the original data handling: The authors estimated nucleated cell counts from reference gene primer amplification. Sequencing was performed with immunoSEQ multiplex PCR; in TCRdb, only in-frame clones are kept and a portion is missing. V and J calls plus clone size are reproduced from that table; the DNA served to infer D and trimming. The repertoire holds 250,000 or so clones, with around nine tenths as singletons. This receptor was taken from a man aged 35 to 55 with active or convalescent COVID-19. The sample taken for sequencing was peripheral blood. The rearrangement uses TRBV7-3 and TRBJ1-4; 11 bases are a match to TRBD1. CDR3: CASSYFRDRGWMVTNEKLFF. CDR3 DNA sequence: TGTGCCAGCAGCTATTTCCGGGACAGGGGGTGGATGGTTACTAATGAAAAACTGTTTTTT.